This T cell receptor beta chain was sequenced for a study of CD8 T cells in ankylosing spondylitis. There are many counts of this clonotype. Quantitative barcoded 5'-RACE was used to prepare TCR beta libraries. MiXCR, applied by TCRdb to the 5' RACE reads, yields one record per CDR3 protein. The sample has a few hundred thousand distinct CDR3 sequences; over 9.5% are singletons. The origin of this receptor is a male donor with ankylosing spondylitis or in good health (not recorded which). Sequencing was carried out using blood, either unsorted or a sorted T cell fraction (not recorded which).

CDR3 DNA sequence: TGTGCCAGCAGCTTACCAAACGGGGGGGCAGGAGCAGATACGCAGTATTTT. Translated, it gives CASSLPNGGAGADTQYF. This sequence joins TRBV7-6 and TRBJ2-3; the match to TRBD2 covers 8 bases. From germline, CDR1 is SGHVS and CDR2 FNYEAQ. CDR3 length equals 17 residues. V lost 2 bases to trimming and J lost 4 bases; unmatched junction nucleotides: 11.